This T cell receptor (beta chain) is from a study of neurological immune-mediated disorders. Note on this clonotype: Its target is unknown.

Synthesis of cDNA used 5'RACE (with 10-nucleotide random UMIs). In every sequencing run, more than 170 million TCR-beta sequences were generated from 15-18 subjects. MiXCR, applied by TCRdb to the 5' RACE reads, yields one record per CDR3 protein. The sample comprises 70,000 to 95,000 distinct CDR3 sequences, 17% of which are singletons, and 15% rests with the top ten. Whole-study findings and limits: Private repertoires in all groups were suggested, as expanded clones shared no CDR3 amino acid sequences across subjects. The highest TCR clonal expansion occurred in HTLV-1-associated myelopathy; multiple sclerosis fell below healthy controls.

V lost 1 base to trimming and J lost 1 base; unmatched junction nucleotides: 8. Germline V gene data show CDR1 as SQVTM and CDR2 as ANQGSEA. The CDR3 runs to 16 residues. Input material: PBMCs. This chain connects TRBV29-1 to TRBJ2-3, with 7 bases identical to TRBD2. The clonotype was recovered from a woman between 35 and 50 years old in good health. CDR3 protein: CSVEAREAGRTDTQYF. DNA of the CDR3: TGCAGCGTTGAAGCCCGTGAAGCGGGGCGCACAGATACGCAGTATTTT.